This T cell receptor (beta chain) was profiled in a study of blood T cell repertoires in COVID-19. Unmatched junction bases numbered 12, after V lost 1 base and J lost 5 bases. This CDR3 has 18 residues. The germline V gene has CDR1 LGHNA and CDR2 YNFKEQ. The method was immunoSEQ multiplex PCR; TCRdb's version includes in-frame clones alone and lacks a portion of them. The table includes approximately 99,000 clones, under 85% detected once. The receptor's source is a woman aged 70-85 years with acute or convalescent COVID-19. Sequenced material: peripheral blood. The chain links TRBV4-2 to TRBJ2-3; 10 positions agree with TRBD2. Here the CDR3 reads CASSQGTLASGRGDTQYF. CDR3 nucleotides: TGTGCCAGCAGCCAAGGGACCCTTGCTAGCGGGAGAGGAGATACGCAGTATTTT.